Listed below are T cell receptor beta chains from one sample, sequenced in a study of brain metastases from non-small cell lung cancer. Assay: immunoSEQ multiplex PCR; the TCRdb copy retains only in-frame clones and omits some. The repertoire consists of about 2,400 clones, with around 86% occurring once and the leading ten covering approximately 9.8%. What was sequenced was primary lung tumor tissue. The receptor set was obtained from a donor aged 40 or over with non-small cell lung cancer. Each CDR3 is given with its conserved first and last residue.

v_call: TRBV7-2; j_call: TRBJ2-1; cdr3_aa: CASSLQRGANNEQFF
v_call: TRBV10-3; j_call: TRBJ1-4; cdr3_aa: CAISDNGANEKLFF
v_call: TRBV19; j_call: TRBJ2-5; cdr3_aa: CASNQGQGETQYF
v_call: TRBV12-3/TRBV12-4; j_call: TRBJ1-5; cdr3_aa: CASSTDSNQPQHF
v_call: TRBV4-1; j_call: TRBJ1-1; cdr3_aa: CASSLWTEGNTEAFF
v_call: TRBV5-5; j_call: TRBJ1-4; cdr3_aa: CASSFPGRVKEKLFF
v_call: TRBV10-3; j_call: TRBJ1-1; cdr3_aa: CAISEGARVNTEAFF
v_call: TRBV19; j_call: TRBJ2-2; cdr3_aa: CASSIDEGTGELFF
v_call: TRBV28; j_call: TRBJ1-4; cdr3_aa: CASSGLGATNEKLFF
v_call: TRBV14; j_call: TRBJ1-1; cdr3_aa: CASSQVGTGGKGGTEAFF
v_call: TRBV4-3; j_call: TRBJ2-7; cdr3_aa: CASSQDLHNSYEQYF
v_call: TRBV5-5; j_call: TRBJ2-7; cdr3_aa: CASSLDTYYEQYF
v_call: TRBV28; j_call: TRBJ1-1; cdr3_aa: CASSSRRGGNTEAFF
v_call: TRBV5-5; j_call: TRBJ2-1; cdr3_aa: CASSLTTVWAWNEQFF
v_call: TRBV11-3; j_call: TRBJ2-7; cdr3_aa: CASSLVQGPPYEQYF
v_call: TRBV20-1; j_call: TRBJ2-7; cdr3_aa: CSAREVYEQYF
v_call: TRBV7-3; j_call: TRBJ2-2; cdr3_aa: CASSLTRGWELFF
v_call: TRBV6-2/TRBV6-3; j_call: TRBJ2-7; cdr3_aa: CASSYSRDSSYEQYF
v_call: TRBV5-8; j_call: TRBJ2-4; cdr3_aa: CASSLVEAERYF
v_call: TRBV19; j_call: TRBJ1-2; cdr3_aa: CASSTWGSGGDYGYTF
v_call: TRBV27; j_call: TRBJ2-3; cdr3_aa: CASSFLRVTGPSTDTQYF
v_call: TRBV19; j_call: TRBJ1-1; cdr3_aa: CASSSTLNTEAFF
v_call: TRBV3-1/TRBV3-2; j_call: TRBJ2-1; cdr3_aa: CASSQEGVNEQFF
v_call: TRBV19; j_call: TRBJ2-7; cdr3_aa: CASSIRHGSSYEQYF
v_call: TRBV29-1; j_call: TRBJ1-1; cdr3_aa: CSVGQGTNTEAFF
v_call: TRBV19; j_call: TRBJ1-4; cdr3_aa: CASSRAGEEKLFF
v_call: TRBV10-3; j_call: TRBJ2-7; cdr3_aa: CAISGYSGSEQYF
v_call: TRBV6-1; j_call: TRBJ2-6; cdr3_aa: CASSELGRLWGANVLTF
v_call: TRBV18; j_call: TRBJ1-1; cdr3_aa: CASSTSSREPNTEAFF
v_call: TRBV6-5; j_call: TRBJ1-3; cdr3_aa: CASSLSGFRNTIYF
v_call: TRBV30; j_call: TRBJ2-1; cdr3_aa: CAWSKDYEQFF
v_call: TRBV5-4; j_call: TRBJ2-4; cdr3_aa: CASSLLQGALAKNIQYF
v_call: TRBV20-1; j_call: TRBJ1-4; cdr3_aa: CSATGGEKLFF
v_call: TRBV2; j_call: TRBJ1-2; cdr3_aa: CASSADREDGYTF
v_call: TRBV11-2; j_call: TRBJ1-4; cdr3_aa: CASSLEGQANEKLFF
v_call: TRBV4-2; j_call: TRBJ2-5; cdr3_aa: CASRPGLGASETQYF
v_call: TRBV24-1; j_call: TRBJ2-1; cdr3_aa: CATSDLGQGQGNEQFF
v_call: TRBV19; j_call: TRBJ2-2; cdr3_aa: CASSRRGGQTNTGELFF
v_call: TRBV3-1/TRBV3-2; j_call: TRBJ1-2; cdr3_aa: CASSLEIFGGYTF
v_call: TRBV6-1; j_call: TRBJ2-4; cdr3_aa: CASSEYTRAVNIQYF
v_call: TRBV5-1; j_call: TRBJ2-5; cdr3_aa: CASSLGSMSQETQYF
v_call: TRBV10-3; j_call: TRBJ2-7; cdr3_aa: CAISEIKGLSYEQYF
v_call: TRBV5-1; j_call: TRBJ1-6; cdr3_aa: CASSPGQSNSPLHF
v_call: TRBV18; j_call: TRBJ1-1; cdr3_aa: CASSQTTNTEAFF
v_call: TRBV19; j_call: TRBJ2-1; cdr3_aa: CASSIELTIEQFF
v_call: TRBV29-1; j_call: TRBJ2-7; cdr3_aa: CSVEEQEAQREQYF
v_call: TRBV7-9; j_call: TRBJ1-3; cdr3_aa: CASSLKRGIGVSGNTIYF
v_call: TRBV7-9; j_call: TRBJ2-1; cdr3_aa: CASSLRVGGNEQFF
v_call: TRBV5-1; j_call: TRBJ2-2; cdr3_aa: CASSLLGGRTGELFF
v_call: TRBV10-2; j_call: TRBJ1-4; cdr3_aa: CASRATENEKLFF
v_call: TRBV30; j_call: TRBJ2-7; cdr3_aa: CAWSVGTGIPYEQYF
v_call: TRBV4-2; j_call: TRBJ1-4; cdr3_aa: CASSQRVEKLFF
v_call: TRBV3-1/TRBV3-2; j_call: TRBJ2-1; cdr3_aa: CASITSGADNEQFF
v_call: TRBV13; j_call: TRBJ2-4; cdr3_aa: CASSLALPGPMDIQYF
v_call: TRBV7-2; j_call: TRBJ2-1; cdr3_aa: CASSLSGIPSYNEQFF